This TCR beta chain was profiled in a study of blood T cell repertoires in COVID-19. Study at large: Sites in the United States, Italy and Spain provided acute and convalescent COVID-19 samples.

Measured with immunoSEQ multiplex PCR; TCRdb has only the in-frame clones, and not every one. The sample consists of 150,000 to 200,000 clones, approximately 87% of them appearing once. The V end was cut by 2 bases, the J end by 11 bases, with 11 bases between. The CDR3 runs 11 residues. Looked up from germline, CDR1 is SQVTM and CDR2 is ANQGSEA. This TCR derives from a man aged 18 to 30 with active or convalescent COVID-19. The sequencing sample was made of peripheral blood. The rearrangement links TRBV29-1 to TRBJ2-3, with TRBD2 as a possible D gene (5 bases). CDR3 sequence reads: CSVETVREQYF. CDR3 nucleotides: TGCAGCGTTGAAACTGTTCGGGAGCAGTATTTT.